This TCR beta chain was captured in a study of cytomegalovirus exposure and HLA in healthy donors. The primer mix had 60 Vbeta and 13 Jbeta primers. The protocol was immunoSEQ multiplex PCR, while the TCRdb copy is restricted to in-frame clones and leaves out a portion. The record lists 140,000 to 150,000 clones, of which the ten most abundant hold 0.75% to 1%. The source material was PBMCs. The TCR sequence derives from a male donor in good health and CMV-seronegative.

For the CDR3, the DNA is TGTGCCAGCAGTGGTCCTCGGACAGGGGGGCCTCAGCCCCAGCATTTT. Translated, it gives CASSGPRTGGPQPQHF. The genes are TRBV2 and TRBJ1-5; 10 positions match TRBD1. This CDR3 is built from 16 residues. CDR1 SNHLY and CDR2 FYNNEI come from the germline V gene. V shed 4 bases, J shed 6 bases, and the junction held 9 bases outside the gene matches.